The 30 T cell receptor beta chains presented below share a single source sample, sequenced in a study of shared clonotypes between healthy human individuals. Data came from immunoSEQ multiplex PCR; TCRdb stores just in-frame clones and leaves some out. Of millions of clones listed, 85% to 95% are singletons. The sample consisted of naive CD4+ T cells from PBMCs. As for subset: CD45RA+ positively selected. Source of these receptors: a man between 18 and 35 years old in good health. Some clones in this sample may be carry-over from other donors' samples.

The chain couples TRBV7-3 to TRBJ2-3; no clear D gene. CDR3 length: 12 amino acids. Trimming shortened V by 4 bases and J by 6 bases, and 8 bases separated the two germline ends. Germline CDR1 and CDR2: SGHTA and FQGTGA. CDR3 loop: CASSSRKDTQYF. The CDR3 DNA follows: TGTGCCAGCAGCTCCCGAAAGGATACGCAGTATTTT.

V usage is TRBV5-1 and J usage is TRBJ2-7; D is unclear. The CDR3 totals 13 residues. V shed 0 bases and J shed 3 bases, with 7 bases lying between them. Germline CDR1 reads SGHRS; CDR2 reads YFSETQ. The CDR3 DNA sequence: TGCGCCAGCAGCTTGGACCCTGACTACGAGCAGTACTTC. Amino acid sequence: CASSLDPDYEQYF.

This chain connects TRBV21-1 to TRBJ2-7; TRBD1 is the table's D call and was not checked against the DNA. TRBV21-1 is designated a pseudogene. The CDR3 consists of 19 residues. The CDR3 here is CASSKANRETGSDTYEQYF. CDR3 bases: TGTGCCAGCAGCAAAGCCAACCGGGAGACAGGGTCCGATACCTACGAGCAGTACTTC.

V usage is TRBV28 and J usage is TRBJ2-1, with 10 bases identical to TRBD2. Germline lookup yields CDR1 MDHEN and CDR2 SYDVKM. The CDR3 is 16 amino acids. V was pared by 7 bases and J by 5 bases, with 11 bases of the junction left unmatched. The CDR3 protein is CASIHRGLALDNEQFF. The CDR3, as DNA: TGTGCCAGCATCCATCGGGGACTAGCGTTAGACAATGAGCAGTTCTTC.

This clone was counted once. This chain joins TRBV27 and TRBJ1-1; perhaps TRBD1 as D (6 bases). The CDR3 sequence is 16 residues long. V gave up 4 bases and J gave up 7 bases, with 22 bases separating them. Germline-derived CDR1 and CDR2 are MNHEY and SMNVEV (reference sequence). The CDR3 DNA follows: TGTGCCAGCAGTTATCGGATGGGCGCGGGGGCCCTTGAAGCTTTCTTT. Translation: CASSYRMGAGALEAFF.

The chain links TRBV5-4 to TRBJ1-2, with 7 bases matching TRBD1. J gave up 8 bases and V 0 bases, and 13 bases lay outside the gene matches. Germline V gene lookup returns CDR1 SGHNT and CDR2 YYREEE (reference sequence). The CDR3 runs to 16 residues. The CDR3 bases are TGTGCCAGCAGCTTGGCCATCCGGCAGGGGGGGAACGGCTACACCTTC. Protein sequence: CASSLAIRQGGNGYTF.

The CDR3 DNA reads as TGCGCCAGCAGCAGACCGGGACTAGCGGGAGTCCATGAGCAGTTCTTC. Amino acids: CASSRPGLAGVHEQFF. This chain uses TRBV5-1 with TRBJ2-1; 14 positions agree with TRBD2. The CDR3 consists of 16 residues. Germline V gene lookup returns CDR1 SGHRS and CDR2 YFSETQ. V trimming: 4 bases; J trimming: 8 bases; junction bases outside the gene matches: 8.

Comment on this clone: An end of the junction does not agree with germline; a read error may underlie this. The chain links TRBV6-6 to TRBJ2-4; D is ambiguous. Germline CDR1 is MNHNY and CDR2 is SVGAGI (reference sequence). The CDR3 length is 9 residues. The CDR3 DNA sequence: TGTGCCAGCAGTTACTCTGAGAACTTC. Encoded protein: CASSYSENF.

The V and J genes are TRBV9 and TRBJ2-2, with D unclear. Deletions cut 4 bases from V and 6 bases from J, with 16 bases between. The CDR3 loop spans 15 amino acids. Looked up from germline, CDR1 is SGDLS and CDR2 is YYNGEE. For the CDR3, the DNA is TGTGCCAGCAGCAGTAGCCCGTATAGGTCCGGGGAGCTGTTTTTT. It yields the protein CASSSSPYRSGELFF.

This chain joins TRBV5-4 and TRBJ2-1, with 8 bases that match TRBD2. There are 15 residues in the CDR3. Germline values: CDR1 SGHNT, CDR2 YYREEE (reference sequence). V shed 3 bases, J shed 8 bases, and the junction held 10 bases outside the gene matches. CDR3 DNA sequence: TGTGCCAGCAGCTCATCTAGCGGGTCCGGGGATGAGCAGTTCTTC. Translating it yields CASSSSSGSGDEQFF.

The J gene is TRBJ1-1, the V gene TRBV19; D is perhaps TRBD1 (6 bases). Germline V gene lookup returns CDR1 LNHDA and CDR2 SQIVND (reference sequence). The CDR3 totals 16 residues. V was pared by 3 bases and J by 0 bases, with 14 bases between. CDR3 coding DNA: TGTGCCAGTAGTATCGGGGGGACAACAATGAACACTGAAGCTTTCTTT. This translates into CASSIGGTTMNTEAFF.

This clone was seen just once. The chain is built from TRBV4-2 and TRBJ2-1; a weak D match, TRBD2 (6 bases). In germline, CDR1 is LGHNA, CDR2 YNFKEQ. The CDR3 sequence is 19 residues long. Trimming took 1 base from V and 5 from J, leaving 24 bases between them. The CDR3 nucleotides are TGTGCCAGCAGCCAAGGGATCCAAGGTTCGCGGGGCGTCAACAATGAGCAGTTCTTC. Protein sequence: CASSQGIQGSRGVNNEQFF.

This clone was picked up one time. The same CDR3 also results from other DNA sequences found in this sample. The chain joins TRBV18 to TRBJ1-5; D is unclear. Trimming shortened V by 3 bases and J by 1 base, and 4 bases separated the two germline ends. The CDR3 spans 13 residues. CDR1 is KGHSH and CDR2 is LQKENI in the germline V gene. The CDR3 loop is CASSPTSNQPQHF. DNA of the CDR3: TGTGCCAGCTCACCTACCAGCAATCAGCCCCAGCATTTT.

Comments on this clone: Other DNA sequences of this sample code for an identical CDR3. The chain is built from TRBV28 and TRBJ2-7; 7 bases fit TRBD1. Germline trimming cut 6 bases from V and 3 bases from J; bases unmatched to any gene: 8. Germline lookup yields CDR1 MDHEN and CDR2 SYDVKM. The CDR3 sequence is 14 residues long. The CDR3 coding sequence is TGTGCCAGCAGCCTGACAGGGAGTCGCTACGAGCAGTACTTC. Protein: CASSLTGSRYEQYF.

This chain connects TRBV5-1 to TRBJ2-1, with 8 bases that match TRBD1. With 2 bases clipped from V and 2 bases from J, the junction kept 3 bases outside the gene matches. Germline-derived CDR1 and CDR2 are SGHRS and YFSETQ. The CDR3 sequence is 15 residues long. The CDR3 nucleotides read TGCGCCAGCAGCTTCGACAGGGGTCCCTACAATGAGCAGTTCTTC. It translates to CASSFDRGPYNEQFF.

This sequence joins TRBV5-6 and TRBJ2-4, with D possibly TRBD1 on 6 matching bases. The germline gives CDR1 SGHDT, CDR2 YYEEEE. V dropped 0 bases and J dropped 3 bases, with 7 bases sitting between them. The CDR3 consists of 14 residues. The CDR3 is CASSLGRGKNIQYF. Written as DNA, the CDR3 is TGTGCCAGCAGCTTGGGCAGGGGCAAAAACATTCAGTACTTC.

V usage is TRBV10-3 and J usage is TRBJ2-1; 9 bases are shared with TRBD1. V trimming: 5 bases; J trimming: 6 bases; junction bases outside the gene matches: 8. Per germline, CDR1 ENHRY and CDR2 SYGVKD. The CDR3 runs 15 residues. The CDR3 is CAISPSGTGINEQFF. CDR3 bases: TGTGCCATCAGTCCTTCCGGGACAGGGATCAATGAGCAGTTCTTC.

The genes are TRBV11-2 and TRBJ2-7, with 8 bases that match TRBD2. The V gene's germline CDR1 is SGHAT and CDR2 FQNNGV. This CDR3 spans 16 amino acids. The junction had 10 bases not matched to a gene; V was cut back by 3 bases and J by 3 bases. The CDR3 loop reads CASSFMREVTFYEQYF. In DNA form, the CDR3 reads TGTGCCAGCAGCTTTATGCGGGAGGTAACCTTCTACGAGCAGTACTTC. Variable domain in full (rest from reference TRBV11-2 and TRBJ2-7): EAGVAQSPRYKIIEKRQSVAFWCNPISGHATLYWYQQILGQGPKLLIQFQNNGVVDDSQLPKDRFSAERLKGVDSTLKIQPAKLEDSAVYLCASSFMREVTFYEQYFGPGTRLTVT.

The J gene is TRBJ1-2, the V gene TRBV28; the D gene is possibly TRBD1 (5 bases). The CDR3 extends over 13 amino acids. V was shortened by 6 bases and J by 8 bases, with 16 bases between the two germline ends. Germline loops: CDR1 MDHEN, CDR2 SYDVKM. The CDR3 is CASSSTQGLGYTF. CDR3 bases: TGTGCCAGCAGCAGTACTCAGGGTTTAGGCTACACCTTC.

The V and J genes are TRBV27 and TRBJ2-7; TRBD1 or TRBD2 may be the D gene (5 bases each). V was clipped by 4 bases and J by 6 bases, with 22 bases between them. The CDR3 consists of 16 residues. CDR1 is MNHEY, CDR2 SMNVEV, per germline (reference sequence). The CDR3 region is CASSSRGLPSKGEQYF. The CDR3 DNA follows: TGTGCCAGCAGTTCCCGGGGCCTACCCTCAAAGGGCGAGCAGTACTTC.

V is TRBV14 and J is TRBJ2-1; 9 bases align to TRBD2. Per germline, CDR1 SGHDN and CDR2 FVKESK. Losses at the gene ends were 6 bases for V and 4 bases for J; bases not matched to a gene: 10. The CDR3 has 16 residues. CDR3 DNA: TGTGCCAGCAGTCCCGCTAGCGGGATAACGTACAATGAGCAGTTCTTC. As protein: CASSPASGITYNEQFF.

V is TRBV27 and J is TRBJ2-7; D not resolved. Germline values: CDR1 MNHEY, CDR2 SMNVEV (reference sequence). Trimming removed 0 bases at V and 3 bases at J, with 9 bases between. This CDR3 is 14 amino acids long. CDR3 nucleotides: TGTGCCAGCAGTTTATCGACTGGAAACTACGAGCAGTACTTC. Protein product: CASSLSTGNYEQYF.

The chain combines TRBV29-1 with TRBJ2-3, with D unclear. The CDR3 is 13 residues long. Germline CDR1 reads SQVTM; CDR2 reads ANQGSEA. Trimming left V 7 bases short and J 1 base short, with 12 bases between. The CDR3 DNA reads TGCAGCGGGATCACCGACGGCACAGATACGCAGTATTTT. Translated, it gives CSGITDGTDTQYF.

The genes are TRBV5-1 and TRBJ2-4, with 7 positions matching TRBD2. The CDR3 runs 14 residues. V lost 2 bases, J lost 7 bases, and 6 bases stayed unmatched. The germline V gene has CDR1 SGHRS and CDR2 YFSETQ. The CDR3 protein is CASSFGGSGNIQYF. In DNA, the CDR3 is TGCGCCAGCAGCTTCGGGGGGTCTGGCAACATTCAGTACTTC.

The V and J genes are TRBV2 and TRBJ1-2; D call uncertain. In germline, CDR1 is SNHLY, CDR2 FYNNEI. The germline V and J ends were trimmed by 4 bases and 3 bases, with 12 bases remaining between them. This CDR3 region has 14 residues. CDR3: CASSGYPNDYGYTF. DNA of the CDR3: TGTGCCAGCAGTGGGTACCCCAACGACTATGGCTACACCTTC.

The chain recombines TRBV11-2 with TRBJ2-5; the match to TRBD1 covers 9 bases. The CDR3 is 16 amino acids. The germline gives CDR1 SGHAT, CDR2 FQNNGV. Trimming took 2 bases from V and 4 from J; bases not matched to a gene: 8. This chain's CDR3 is CASSLLGGQGGETQYF. CDR3 nucleotide sequence: TGTGCCAGCAGCTTACTTGGGGGACAGGGCGGAGAGACCCAGTACTTC.

CDR3 loop: CASSEQVELKAQYF. CDR3 DNA sequence: TGTGCCAGCAGTGAACAAGTCGAGCTGAAGGCCCAGTACTTC. V and J are TRBV6-1 and TRBJ2-5; D gene ambiguous. Trimming left V 2 bases short and J 9 bases short, with 16 bases between. Germline CDR1 reads MNHNS; CDR2 reads SASEGT. The CDR3 loop spans 14 amino acids.

The rearrangement joins TRBV30 to TRBJ1-6; weak D call: TRBD1 (5 bases). V lost 0 bases to trimming and J lost 5 bases, with 8 bases between them. Germline lookup yields CDR1 GTSNPN and CDR2 SVGIG (reference sequence). This CDR3 has 14 amino acids. The CDR3 protein is CAWSVKGNNSPLHF. CDR3 nucleotide sequence: TGTGCCTGGAGTGTCAAGGGGAATAATTCACCCCTCCACTTT.

The J gene is TRBJ2-1, the V gene TRBV2; D uncertain. The germline V gene has CDR1 SNHLY and CDR2 FYNNEI. V lost 2 bases to trimming and J lost 14 bases, with 16 bases between them. There are 13 residues in the CDR3. CDR3 residues: CASSENRAPREFF. Written as DNA, the CDR3 is TGTGCCAGCAGTGAAAATCGGGCCCCCCGGGAGTTCTTC.

In DNA, the CDR3 is TGTGCCAGCAGTTACGGGTCCCTTTTCTCCTACGAGCAGTACTTC. As protein: CASSYGSLFSYEQYF. The rearrangement uses TRBV6-5 and TRBJ2-7; D ambiguous. The length of the CDR3 is 15 residues. Trimming removed 2 bases from V and 0 bases from J, with 11 bases in between. In germline, CDR1 is MNHEY, CDR2 SVGAGI.